The TCR beta chain described here comes from a study of cytomegalovirus exposure and HLA in healthy donors. Study-wide findings and caveats: CMV antigen specificity of three CMV-associated chains was confirmed in vitro. It was shown in a later analysis that HLA-associated TCR beta chains were more clonally expanded than other, equally common chains. Most subjects' HLA-A and HLA-B alleles were reportedly predicted from TCR beta sequences.

A remark on this clone: Its antigen is not known.

PCR employed 60 Vbeta and 13 Jbeta primers. Clones were read by immunoSEQ multiplex PCR, and TCRdb kept only the in-frame ones, dropping some. Of 130,000 or so clones in the sample, 70% to 85% were seen once. Healthy bone marrow donors supplied every sample. This receptor was identified in a male donor in good health and CMV-seropositive. The sequencing sample was made of PBMCs.

The CDR3 loop reads CASSPSYGGRATETQYF. The CDR3 nucleotides read TGTGCCAGCAGTCCTTCCTATGGCGGGAGGGCTACGGAGACCCAGTACTTC. The gene calls are TRBV13 and TRBJ2-5; 9 bases match TRBD2. V lost 6 bases, J lost 5 bases, and 16 bases stayed unmatched. The CDR3 is 17 amino acids. Germline-derived CDR1 and CDR2 are PRHDT and FYEKMQ (reference sequence).